What follows are 26 T cell receptor beta chains derived from one specimen sequenced in a study of identical twins. MiXCR was run by TCRdb on the 5' RACE reads, yielding one entry per CDR3 protein. The sample contains 570,000 or so distinct CDR3 sequences, approximately 10% of which appear only once. The data were also submitted as part of a second study, on yellow fever vaccine responses in identical twins.

Material: PBMCs. Receptor source: a woman aged 18-29 years in good health.

This clonotype was seen many times. The V gene is TRBV12-3 or TRBV12-4, the J gene TRBJ1-2; 7 positions agree with TRBD1. The CDR3 runs 13 residues. Germline trimming cut 5 bases from V and 4 bases from J; bases unmatched to any gene: 4. CDR3 sequence reads: CASSTGVSYGYTF. The CDR3 DNA sequence: TGTGCCAGCAGTACAGGGGTCTCCTATGGCTACACCTTC.

The V call is TRBV18, the J call TRBJ2-1, with D perhaps TRBD2 (6 bases). The V gene's germline CDR1 is KGHSH and CDR2 LQKENI. V lost 3 bases and J 4 bases, leaving 13 bases between the germline ends. The CDR3 loop spans 15 amino acids. As DNA, the CDR3 is TGTGCCAGCTCACCCCGACTAGGGGTATACAATGAGCAGTTCTTC. It specifies CASSPRLGVYNEQFF.

This clonotype was detected a few times. The chain carries TRBV27 and TRBJ2-7; 8 nucleotides align to TRBD1. CDR1 is MNHEY and CDR2 is SMNVEV in the germline V gene (reference sequence). V was pared by 2 bases and J by 2 bases, with 8 bases of the junction left unmatched. The length of the CDR3 is 16 residues. For the CDR3, the DNA is TGTGCCAGCAGTTTAAATAGCAGGGGGCCAACCTACGAGCAGTACTTC. Translating it yields CASSLNSRGPTYEQYF.

This chain links TRBV20-1 with TRBJ2-5; D is unresolved. CDR3 length equals 15 residues. CDR1 is DFQATT, CDR2 SNEGSKA, per germline (reference sequence). V lost 0 bases and J lost 4, with 15 bases in between. The DNA for the CDR3 is TGCAGTGCTAGAGATCACGGCCAGCCCTCAGAGACCCAGTACTTC. The encoded protein is CSARDHGQPSETQYF.

This clonotype was observed a handful of times. The chain carries TRBV20-1 and TRBJ1-1; D remains unclear. This CDR3 is built from 13 residues. Deletions cut 6 bases from V and 1 base from J, with 12 bases between. The germline V gene has CDR1 DFQATT and CDR2 SNEGSKA (reference sequence). The chain's CDR3 is CSAISPKNTEAFF. For the CDR3, the DNA is TGCAGTGCGATAAGCCCAAAGAACACTGAAGCTTTCTTT.

The chain is built from TRBV5-4 and TRBJ2-1, with 14 bases lining up with TRBD2. V dropped 5 bases and J dropped 5; count of bases not matched to a gene: 3. Germline V gives CDR1 SGHNT, CDR2 YYREEE (reference sequence). The CDR3 is made up of 15 amino acids. In nucleotides, the CDR3 is TGTGCCAGCAGGGGACTAGCGGGAGACAACAATGAGCAGTTCTTC. It codes for CASRGLAGDNNEQFF.

A few counts support this clonotype. The chain couples TRBV28 to TRBJ2-5; no clear D gene. The CDR3 spans 13 residues. Trimming left V 2 bases short and J 5 bases short, with 9 bases between. Germline CDR1 is MDHEN and CDR2 is SYDVKM. This CDR3 is CASSLISPETQYF. The CDR3 DNA follows: TGTGCCAGCAGTTTAATAAGCCCGGAGACCCAGTACTTC.

The CDR3 nucleotides are TGTGCCATCCAAACATCCCGCGGCCAAGAGACCCAGTACTTC. This encodes CAIQTSRGQETQYF. The V gene is TRBV6-1, the J gene TRBJ2-5; D gene ambiguous. Trimming stripped 10 bases from V and 1 base from J, with 16 bases between. Germline assignment: CDR1 MNHNS and CDR2 SASEGT. The CDR3 length is 14 residues.

The chain links TRBV2 to TRBJ2-2; D is possibly TRBD1 (6 bases). This CDR3 contains 14 residues. The V gene lost 7 bases and the J gene lost 2 bases, with 11 bases spanning the gap. The V gene's germline CDR1 is SNHLY and CDR2 FYNNEI. CDR3 residues: CASTKGGNTGELFF. The CDR3 bases are TGTGCCAGCACGAAAGGGGGAAACACCGGGGAGCTGTTTTTT.

The chain uses TRBV6-1 and TRBJ2-3; 8 nucleotides line up with TRBD2. Germline V gives CDR1 MNHNS, CDR2 SASEGT. Trimming removed 6 bases from V and 3 bases from J; junction bases left unmatched: 11. CDR3 length equals 16 residues. In DNA, the CDR3 is TGTGCCAGCAGCCCAGGAACCGGGAGGGGGACAGATACGCAGTATTTT. This sequence encodes CASSPGTGRGTDTQYF.

This sequence joins TRBV12-3 or TRBV12-4 and TRBJ2-4; D might be TRBD2 (5 bases). This CDR3 is built from 14 residues. V was pared by 9 bases and J by 0 bases, with 12 bases between. CDR3 DNA sequence: TGTGCCAGAAAGGCACGGGAAGCCAAAAACATTCAGTACTTC. Amino acid sequence: CARKAREAKNIQYF.

The rearrangement links TRBV29-1 to TRBJ2-1; 14 bases line up with TRBD2. CDR3 size: 19 residues. V dropped 8 bases and J dropped 0; count of bases not matched to a gene: 15. The germline gives CDR1 SQVTM, CDR2 ANQGSEA. The DNA for the CDR3 is TGCAGCACACCACCGGGACTAGCGGGAGAGGGGGGCTCCTACAATGAGCAGTTCTTC. Translating it yields CSTPPGLAGEGGSYNEQFF.

The J gene is TRBJ2-5, the V gene TRBV2; D not resolved. The CDR3 totals 16 residues. The V gene lost 2 bases and the J gene lost 5 bases, with 18 bases spanning the gap. CDR1 is SNHLY, CDR2 FYNNEI, per germline. This CDR3 is CASSEICGTYRETQYF. CDR3 nucleotides: TGTGCCAGCAGTGAAATTTGCGGAACCTATCGGGAGACCCAGTACTTC. Complete variable domain (other parts from reference TRBV2 and TRBJ2-5): EPEVTQTPSHQVTQMGQEVILRCVPISNHLYFYWYRQILGQKVEFLVSFYNNEISEKSEIFDDQFSVERPDGSNFTLKIRSTKLEDSAMYFCASSEICGTYRETQYFGPGTRLLVL.

This clonotype was seen at least ten times. V usage is TRBV6-2 or TRBV6-3 and J usage is TRBJ2-1, with TRBD1 as a possible D gene (6 bases). The V end was cut by 7 bases, the J end by 0 bases, with 16 bases between. CDR3 length: 16 amino acids. The germline CDR1 and CDR2 sequences are MNHEY and SVGEGT. CDR3 residues: CASTTRGISSYNEQFF. The CDR3 coding sequence is TGTGCCAGCACAACAAGGGGGATAAGCTCCTACAATGAGCAGTTCTTC.

CDR3 amino acids: CSVEATASGREQYF. The CDR3, as DNA: TGCAGCGTTGAAGCAACGGCTTCGGGTCGCGAGCAGTACTTC. The V call is TRBV29-1, the J call TRBJ2-7; no firm D call. Trimming took 1 base from V and 6 from J, leaving 16 bases between them. This CDR3 is 14 amino acids long. The germline V gene encodes CDR1 SQVTM and CDR2 ANQGSEA.

This clonotype has just a few counts. V usage is TRBV27 and J usage is TRBJ1-4, with D perhaps TRBD1 (6 bases). Germline CDR1 is MNHEY and CDR2 is SMNVEV (reference sequence). V lost 3 bases to trimming and J lost 10 bases, with 15 bases between them. The CDR3 sequence is 14 residues long. The DNA for the CDR3 is TGTGCCAGCAGTTTCACGGGGGCTATTGGAAAACTGTTTTTT. Its translation: CASSFTGAIGKLFF.

The CDR3 reads CSVGGASGNTIYF. The CDR3 coding sequence is TGCAGCGTTGGGGGGGCGTCTGGAAACACCATATATTTT. V usage is TRBV29-1 and J usage is TRBJ1-3; D possibly corresponds to TRBD1 (6 bases). Germline values: CDR1 SQVTM, CDR2 ANQGSEA. Trimming removed 4 bases from V and 1 base from J, with 8 bases in between. The CDR3 has 13 residues.

This clonotype was seen at least ten times. This chain joins TRBV15 and TRBJ2-1; D tentatively fits TRBD1 or TRBD2 (5 bases each). Germline CDR1 is LNHNV and CDR2 is YYDKDF (reference sequence). This CDR3 has 15 residues. V lost 4 bases, J lost 0 bases, and 10 bases lay in between. CDR3 sequence: CATSTRDLSYNEQFF. The CDR3 DNA reads as TGTGCCACCAGCACCCGGGACCTCTCCTACAATGAGCAGTTCTTC.

The chain combines TRBV4-3 with TRBJ2-1; 10 positions agree with TRBD2. The CDR3 is made up of 15 amino acids. Germline CDR1 and CDR2: LGHNA and YSLEER. With V trimmed by 6 bases and J by 6 bases, 8 bases remained unmatched. The CDR3 protein is CASSTKREGGNEQFF. DNA of the CDR3: TGCGCCAGCAGTACAAAGCGGGAGGGCGGCAATGAGCAGTTCTTC.

The V and J genes are TRBV7-9 and TRBJ2-1, with TRBD2 matching over 8 bases. V was pared by 3 bases and J by 4 bases, with 11 bases of the junction left unmatched. The CDR3 is 17 residues long. Germline loops: CDR1 SEHNR, CDR2 FQNEAQ (reference sequence). The CDR3 coding sequence is TGTGCCAGCAGCTTCGCTTCTTTAGCGGGGCAATACAATGAGCAGTTCTTC. Translating it yields CASSFASLAGQYNEQFF.

The sample holds a few counts of this clonotype. The chain links TRBV20-1 to TRBJ2-5; 8 nucleotides align to TRBD2. Germline V gene lookup returns CDR1 DFQATT and CDR2 SNEGSKA (reference sequence). The length of the CDR3 is 14 residues. V dropped 2 bases and J dropped 4; count of bases not matched to a gene: 6. The CDR3 here is CSARTGTRVETQYF. CDR3 coding DNA: TGCAGTGCTAGAACCGGGACTAGGGTAGAGACCCAGTACTTC.

The J gene is TRBJ2-3, the V gene TRBV7-2; D may be TRBD1 (5 bases). Trimming took 1 base from V and 6 from J, leaving 11 bases between them. This CDR3 has 14 residues. Germline CDR1 is SGHTA and CDR2 is FQGNSA. The CDR3 spells CASSLGGLEDTQYF. The CDR3 nucleotides are TGTGCCAGCAGCTTAGGGGGCCTCGAGGATACGCAGTATTTT.

The chain uses TRBV29-1 and TRBJ2-7; D is ambiguous. The germline V gene encodes CDR1 SQVTM and CDR2 ANQGSEA. V was trimmed by 5 bases and J by 2 bases, leaving 10 bases between them. The CDR3 covers 12 residues. Here the CDR3 DNA reads TGCAGCGTTTCGGACGGTCCCTACGAGCAGTACTTC. Translation: CSVSDGPYEQYF.

This clonotype was seen more than once but under ten times. V is TRBV12-3 or TRBV12-4 and J is TRBJ2-2; D is possibly TRBD1 or TRBD2 (6 bases each). V was cut by 6 bases and J by 5 bases, with 22 bases left in between. The CDR3 runs 17 residues. The DNA of the CDR3 is TGTGCCAGCAGATTGCACATAGGGGGGCAGGCGACCGGGGAGCTGTTTTTT. Translated, it gives CASRLHIGGQATGELFF.

This clonotype was detected a few times. V is TRBV10-3 and J is TRBJ2-5, with D tentatively TRBD1 (6 bases). The germline CDR1 and CDR2 sequences are ENHRY and SYGVKD. This CDR3 region has 13 residues. V lost 4 bases, J lost 4 bases, and 10 bases lay in between. The CDR3 region is CAISAGTRETQYF. The CDR3 coding sequence is TGTGCCATCAGTGCTGGGACAAGAGAGACCCAGTACTTC.

A few counts support this clonotype. The chain recombines TRBV27 with TRBJ1-5; no clear D. Trimming left V 0 bases short and J 4 bases short, with 10 bases between. Germline values: CDR1 MNHEY, CDR2 SMNVEV (reference sequence). The CDR3 is 15 amino acids. CDR3 loop: CASSLSKGLNQPQHF. Here the CDR3 DNA reads TGTGCCAGCAGTTTATCGAAGGGTTTGAATCAGCCCCAGCATTTT.